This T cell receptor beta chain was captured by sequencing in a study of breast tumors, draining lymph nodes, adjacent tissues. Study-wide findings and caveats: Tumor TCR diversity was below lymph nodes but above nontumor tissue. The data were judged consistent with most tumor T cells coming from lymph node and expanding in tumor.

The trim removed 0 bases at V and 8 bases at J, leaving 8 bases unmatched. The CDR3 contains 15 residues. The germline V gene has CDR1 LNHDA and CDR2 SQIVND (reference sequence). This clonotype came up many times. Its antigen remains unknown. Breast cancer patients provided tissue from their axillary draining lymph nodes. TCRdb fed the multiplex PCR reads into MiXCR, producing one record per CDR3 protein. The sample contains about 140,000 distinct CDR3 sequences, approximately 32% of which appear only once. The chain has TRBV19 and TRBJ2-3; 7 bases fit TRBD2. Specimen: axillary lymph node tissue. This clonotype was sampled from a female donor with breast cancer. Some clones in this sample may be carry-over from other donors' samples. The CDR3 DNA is TGTGCCAGTAGTATAGAGGGGGAGGGGTGGAGTACGCAGTATTTT. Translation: CASSIEGEGWSTQYF.